Listed here is a single TCR beta chain. Additional DNA sequences in this sample encode the identical CDR3. The data derive from a study of shared clonotypes between healthy human individuals. Sequenced by immunoSEQ multiplex PCR; TCRdb stores in-frame clones only, minus some. The data contain about 1.5 million clones, roughly 96% of them singletons. This clonotype originated in a man aged 30 to 39 in good health. Sequenced sample: naive CD4+ T cells sorted from blood. The subset denotes: CD45RA+ positively selected.

The chain's CDR3 is CASRGSSYNEQFF. CDR3 nucleotide sequence: TGTGCCAGCAGGGGTAGCTCCTACAATGAGCAGTTCTTC. V and J are TRBV27 and TRBJ2-1; D remains ambiguous. This CDR3 is 13 amino acids long. With 6 bases removed from V and 0 bases from J, the gap between germline ends came to 6 bases. Germline values: CDR1 MNHEY, CDR2 SMNVEV (reference sequence).